This T cell receptor beta chain was sequenced for a study of OX40 agonist ivuxolimab in advanced cancers. About the study: While on treatment, patients had intravenous ivuxolimab at 0.01 to 10 mg/kg every 2 weeks. Two patients with cutaneous melanoma and one with hepatocellular carcinoma, three in total, showed partial responses.

This CDR3 is 13 amino acids long. Germline CDR1 is SGHAT and CDR2 is FQDESV (reference sequence). With 2 bases removed from V and 6 bases from J, the gap between germline ends came to 9 bases. Findings of the study overall: CD4+ and CD8+ blood T cells expanded clonally by week 6 at 0.1 to 3.0 mg/kg.

The method was immunoSEQ multiplex PCR; TCRdb's version includes in-frame clones alone and lacks a portion of them. In the table there are about 58,000 clones, around four fifths of which are singletons. Note on this clone: The antigen remains undetermined.

This receptor was identified in an adult with an advanced solid tumor such as melanoma, head and neck, liver or kidney cancer. The chain combines TRBV11-1 with TRBJ2-3; the D is unclear. Sequencing was performed on CD4+ or CD8+ T cells sorted from blood, taken in a trial of the OX40 agonist ivuxolimab. Here the CDR3 reads CASSLNLGDTQYF. CDR3 coding DNA: TGTGCCAGCAGCTTAAATTTGGGTGATACGCAGTATTTT.